These 21 T cell receptor beta chains were all obtained from the same sample, sequenced in a study of blood T cell repertoires in COVID-19. Assay: immunoSEQ multiplex PCR; the TCRdb copy retains only in-frame clones and omits some. The data contain 300,000 to 400,000 clones, about 91% of them singletons. The sample taken for sequencing was peripheral blood. The receptors stem from a woman under 40 with COVID-19, enrolled during active disease.

The chain links TRBV18 to TRBJ2-1; weak D call: TRBD2 (5 bases). The CDR3 loop spans 15 amino acids. The germline V gene has CDR1 KGHSH and CDR2 LQKENI. V lost 3 bases and J lost 3, with 12 bases in between. The CDR3 loop is CASSPQRRDYNEQFF. DNA of the CDR3: TGTGCCAGCTCACCTCAACGACGGGACTACAATGAGCAGTTCTTC.

The chain uses TRBV5-4 and TRBJ2-3; D is perhaps TRBD2 (6 bases). Per the germline V gene, CDR1 is SGHNT and CDR2 is YYREEE (reference sequence). CDR3 length: 14 residues. V gave up 7 bases and J gave up 2 bases, with 14 bases separating them. The CDR3 sequence: CASSSQDYTDTQYF. Here the CDR3 DNA reads TGTGCCAGCTCCTCCCAGGACTACACAGATACGCAGTATTTT.

This clone was found once. V and J are TRBV5-6 and TRBJ2-3; 9 bases agree with TRBD2. The CDR3 extends over 17 amino acids. V shed 0 bases, J shed 2 bases, and the junction held 7 bases outside the gene matches. Germline lookup yields CDR1 SGHDT and CDR2 YYEEEE. The CDR3 DNA sequence: TGTGCCAGCAGCTTGGAGAGGATAGCGGGGGTCACAGATACGCAGTATTTT. Its translation is CASSLERIAGVTDTQYF.

The chain recombines TRBV11-2 with TRBJ1-2, with 9 bases aligning to TRBD1. This CDR3 spans 13 amino acids. Germline lookup yields CDR1 SGHAT and CDR2 FQNNGV. J was trimmed by 2 bases and V by 5 bases; bases with no gene match: 0. The CDR3 DNA follows: TGTGCCAGCAGCGACAGGGGGAACTATGGCTACACCTTC. Translating gives CASSDRGNYGYTF.

This clone was seen only a few times. The chain is built from TRBV5-1 and TRBJ2-1; no definite D call. Between the trimmed V and J ends, which lost 2 bases and 4 bases, there was a span of 10 bases. The CDR3 spans 14 residues. Germline V gene sequence: CDR1 SGHRS, CDR2 YFSETQ. The CDR3 nucleotides read TGCGCCAGCAGCTTAAATAATCCGTACAATGAGCAGTTCTTC. Translation gives CASSLNNPYNEQFF.

The chain uses TRBV7-9 and TRBJ1-2, with D tentatively TRBD1 (5 bases). Germline-derived CDR1 and CDR2 are SEHNR and FQNEAQ (reference sequence). The V end lost 5 bases, the J end lost 6 bases, and 13 bases lay between the germline ends. The CDR3 loop spans 13 amino acids. The chain's CDR3 is CASSNTQGNGYTF. The CDR3 DNA reads as TGTGCCAGCAGCAATACCCAGGGTAATGGCTACACCTTC.

The V gene is TRBV11-3, the J gene TRBJ1-2; D unresolved. The germline V gene encodes CDR1 SGHNT and CDR2 YENEEA. The V end lost 3 bases, the J end lost 6 bases, and 5 bases lay between the germline ends. The CDR3 is made up of 11 amino acids. In DNA, the CDR3 is TGTGCCAGCAGCTTGCAGGATGGCTACACCTTC. Amino acid sequence: CASSLQDGYTF.

The chain couples TRBV20-1 to TRBJ1-2, with 9 bases lining up with TRBD1. The germline CDR1 and CDR2 sequences are DFQATT and SNEGSKA (reference sequence). The CDR3 is made up of 11 amino acids. Losses at the gene ends were 6 bases for V and 6 bases for J; bases not matched to a gene: 2. CDR3 sequence: CSAWTGDGYTF. The CDR3, as DNA: TGCAGTGCGTGGACAGGGGATGGCTACACCTTC.

V gene TRBV11-2 combines with J gene TRBJ1-1, with a tentative D call TRBD1 (5 bases). The V gene's germline CDR1 is SGHAT and CDR2 FQNNGV. V shed 1 base and J shed 4 bases, with 10 bases lying between them. The CDR3 totals 14 residues. CDR3 DNA: TGTGCCAGCAGCTTAGTAGCAGGGTCCACTGAAGCTTTCTTT. Translation: CASSLVAGSTEAFF.

The chain has TRBV2 and TRBJ1-5; the match to TRBD1 covers 8 bases. Germline V CDR1 and CDR2: SNHLY, FYNNEI. The V gene end was trimmed by 3 bases and the J gene end by 0 bases; junction bases not matched to a gene: 4. The CDR3 runs 16 residues. The CDR3 here is CASSDGTGNSNQPQHF. CDR3 coding DNA: TGTGCCAGCAGTGACGGGACAGGCAATAGCAATCAGCCCCAGCATTTT.

The CDR3 coding sequence is TGTGCCAGCAGCCAACTTCCCGGGACAGGGAGTTACTCTGGAAACACCATATATTTT. It yields the protein CASSQLPGTGSYSGNTIYF. This chain connects TRBV3-1 (or the pseudogene TRBV3-2) to TRBJ1-3, with TRBD1 identical over 9 bases. V lost 2 bases and J lost 0; bases outside the gene matches: 11. The CDR3 is 19 amino acids. Germline V gene lookup returns CDR1 LGHDT and CDR2 YNNKEL (reference sequence).

The chain carries TRBV3-1 (or the pseudogene TRBV3-2) and TRBJ1-5; tentative D call: TRBD1 (6 bases). The germline V gene encodes CDR1 LGHDT and CDR2 YNNKEL (reference sequence). This CDR3 contains 19 residues. The V end lost 5 bases, the J end lost 0 bases, and 23 bases lay between the germline ends. The CDR3 bases are TGTGCCAGCAGCATATCCGGGACAAAGAGGGTTAATAGCAATCAGCCCCAGCATTTT. Translated: CASSISGTKRVNSNQPQHF.

The CDR3 DNA follows: TGTGCCAGCAGTTTAACCGCGGATAATTCACCCCTCCACTTT. It encodes CASSLTADNSPLHF. V and J are TRBV6-5 and TRBJ1-6, with unresolved D. Trimming left V 4 bases short and J 5 bases short, with 9 bases between. The CDR3 is made up of 14 amino acids. Germline V gene data show CDR1 as MNHEY and CDR2 as SVGAGI.

The CDR3 DNA reads TGTGCCAGCAGTTCGGGTCAGGGGCCCAGGGAGCCCCAGCATTTT. As protein: CASSSGQGPREPQHF. V is TRBV6-6 and J is TRBJ1-5; possible D gene TRBD1, 6 bases. This CDR3 spans 15 amino acids. V lost 4 bases, J lost 8 bases, and 18 bases lay in between. Looked up from germline, CDR1 is MNHNY and CDR2 is SVGAGI (reference sequence).

The rearrangement joins TRBV5-6 to TRBJ1-3; TRBD1 matches 8 bases. Per the germline V gene, CDR1 is SGHDT and CDR2 is YYEEEE. V shed 4 bases and J 2 bases; nucleotides not matched to a gene: 5. The CDR3 length is 15 residues. CDR3 nucleotides: TGTGCCAGCAGCCCAGCGGACAGGGCTGGAAACACCATATATTTT. It yields the protein CASSPADRAGNTIYF.

The rearrangement links TRBV11-2 to TRBJ2-7; 7 bases match TRBD2. Per germline, CDR1 SGHAT and CDR2 FQNNGV. With V trimmed by 1 base and J by 6 bases, 3 bases remained unmatched. CDR3 length: 13 residues. The CDR3 nucleotides read TGTGCCAGCAGCTTAGGCCTAGCGGCCGAGCAGTACGTC. Translating gives CASSLGLAAEQYV.

This clone was seen once. The V and J genes are TRBV5-1 and TRBJ1-1; no clear D gene. The CDR3 runs 13 residues. The germline V and J ends were trimmed by 3 bases and 5 bases, with 11 bases remaining between them. The germline V gene has CDR1 SGHRS and CDR2 YFSETQ. The CDR3 sequence: CASSWGGRTEAFF. The DNA of the CDR3 is TGCGCCAGCAGCTGGGGAGGGCGGACTGAAGCTTTCTTT.

The chain employs TRBV5-1 and TRBJ2-1; 8 nucleotides agree with TRBD1. J lost 7 bases, V lost 4 bases, and 7 bases had no gene match. This CDR3 is 14 amino acids long. Per germline, CDR1 SGHRS and CDR2 YFSETQ. The CDR3 reads CASSGGTGENEQFF. DNA of the CDR3: TGCGCCAGCAGCGGGGGGACAGGCGAGAATGAGCAGTTCTTC.

The chain has TRBV7-9 and TRBJ2-5; D remains unclear. The CDR3 totals 12 residues. The germline V gene encodes CDR1 SEHNR and CDR2 FQNEAQ (reference sequence). V lost 1 base to trimming and J lost 7 bases, with 7 bases between them. CDR3 nucleotides: TGTGCCAGCAGCTTAGATCCCGGGACCCAGTACTTC. Amino acid sequence: CASSLDPGTQYF.

The chain carries TRBV23-1 and TRBJ1-2, with a tentative D call TRBD1 (6 bases). TRBV23-1 is an ORF, with its function uncertain. With 4 bases removed from V and 5 bases from J, the gap between germline ends came to 14 bases. The CDR3 sequence is 14 residues long. The CDR3 DNA sequence: TGCGCCAGCAGTCGCCGGGCAGGGACATATGGCTACACCTTC. The encoded protein is CASSRRAGTYGYTF.

This rearrangement joins TRBV13 to TRBJ2-1; 7 bases are shared with TRBD2. Germline V gene lookup returns CDR1 PRHDT and CDR2 FYEKMQ (reference sequence). Trimming took 3 bases from V and 7 from J; bases not matched to a gene: 9. CDR3 length: 15 residues. The chain's CDR3 is CASSFRGDTRNEQFF. As DNA, the CDR3 is TGTGCCAGCAGCTTTCGGGGGGATACACGGAATGAGCAGTTCTTC.